A selection of T cell receptor beta chains follows, all from one sample in a study. TCRdb redid the calling of the 5' RACE reads with MiXCR, one entry per CDR3 protein. The sample contains around 44,000 distinct CDR3 sequences, under 25% of which appear only once. Input material: Tregs sorted from blood. The receptors come from a female donor with breast cancer. Both conserved end residues are part of each CDR3. D genes are given only for firm matches. Size is omitted from some rows. Given values are once, few, many or a class for expanded clones.

v_gene	abundance	j_gene	d_gene	CDR3nt	CDR3aa
TRBV12-3/TRBV12-4	.	TRBJ2-1	TRBD1	TGTGCCAGCAGGACCGGGACAGGGGTTCACAATGAGCAGTTCTTC	CASRTGTGVHNEQFF
TRBV6-1	few	TRBJ2-3	TRBD2	TGTGCCAGCAGTGAAGGACTAGCGGGCAGCACAGATACGCAGTATTTT	CASSEGLAGSTDTQYF
TRBV13	.	TRBJ2-7	TRBD1	TGTGCCAGCAGCGGGAAGGGACAGGGGTTGAACGAGCAGTACTTC	CASSGKGQGLNEQYF
TRBV5-1	few	TRBJ2-7	TRBD1	TGCGCCAGCAGCCAAGGGACAGGCTACGAGCAGTACTTC	CASSQGTGYEQYF
TRBV5-1	once	TRBJ1-1	.	TGCGCCAGCAGCTTGGAGACGGCCGGGGGGACTGAAGCTTTCTTT	CASSLETAGGTEAFF
TRBV6-5	few	TRBJ2-6	TRBD1	TGTGCCAGCAGTACCATTGGGCAGGGGGTCGCCGTGGGGGCCAACGTCCTGACTTTC	CASSTIGQGVAVGANVLTF
TRBV29-1	few	TRBJ2-1	.	TGCAGCGTTGAAGAAATCTACAATGAGCAGTTCTTC	CSVEEIYNEQFF
TRBV6-6	few	TRBJ2-2	TRBD2	TGTGCCAGCAGTCCGGGGGTAGCGGGGCTCACCGGGGAGCTGTTTTTT	CASSPGVAGLTGELFF
TRBV10-3	many	TRBJ2-3	.	TGTGCCATCAGTGAGTCAGACAGATTTAGCACAGATACGCAGTATTTT	CAISESDRFSTDTQYF
TRBV28	few	TRBJ2-1	.	TGTGCCAGCACTCCCAGTGGGGGGCGATCCTACAATGAGCAGTTCTTC	CASTPSGGRSYNEQFF
TRBV12-3/TRBV12-4	few	TRBJ1-2	.	TGTGCCAGCAGTACCACCGGGACAAATAACTATGGCTACACCTTC	CASSTTGTNNYGYTF